This T cell receptor beta chain appears in the sequencing data of a study of T cell repertoires in cytomegalovirus infection. Overall study: Matching HLA type and CMV infection were both indicated by public TCR beta signatures.

For this clonotype: Its antigen is currently unknown.

This CDR3 has 15 amino acids. Germline V gene lookup returns CDR1 MDHEN and CDR2 SYDVKM. The ends lost 2 bases at V and 4 bases at J; junction bases unmatched: 7. MiXCR, applied by TCRdb to the reads, yields one record per CDR3 protein. The sample holds hundreds of thousands of distinct CDR3 sequences, approximately 10% seen once. The study's findings and limits: The ex vivo response was dominated by HLA-C-restricted CMV-specific TCR beta clonotypes.

The chain has TRBV28 and TRBJ2-7, with 8 nucleotides matching TRBD1. The TCR originated in a human donor in good health (CMV status not recorded). Some clones in this sample may be carry-over from other donors' samples. The sequenced material came from PBMCs. The CDR3 coding sequence is TGTGCCAGCAGTTTACCTGGACAGGGAGCGTACGAGCAGTACGTC. This translates into CASSLPGQGAYEQYV.